The 8 T cell receptor beta chains below were found in one sample sequenced in a study of blood T cell repertoires in COVID-19. Profiling relied on immunoSEQ multiplex PCR, and the TCRdb table lists in-frame clones only, not all of them. Here the sample spans about 370,000 clones, roughly 90% being singletons. The source material was peripheral blood. The source is a woman in her twenties or thirties with COVID-19, enrolled during active disease.

The rearrangement links TRBV2 to TRBJ1-1; D ambiguous. The V gene's germline CDR1 is SNHLY and CDR2 FYNNEI. This CDR3 spans 11 amino acids. Trimming pared 7 bases from V and 1 base from J, leaving 4 bases between. The CDR3 nucleotides read TGTGCCAGCATAGCGAACACTGAAGCTTTCTTT. Translated: CASIANTEAFF.

The chain carries TRBV6-5 and TRBJ2-7; a weak D match, TRBD2 (5 bases). Trimming removed 7 bases at V and 1 base at J, with 11 bases between. The CDR3 loop spans 13 amino acids. In germline, CDR1 is MNHEY, CDR2 SVGAGI. The CDR3 DNA follows: TGTGCCAGCAAGAGAGAGGGTTCCTACGAGCAGTACTTC. This encodes CASKREGSYEQYF.

The chain links TRBV6-5 to TRBJ2-7; 8 bases align to TRBD2. J was trimmed by 5 bases and V by 4 bases; bases with no gene match: 7. The CDR3 consists of 14 residues. Germline CDR1 is MNHEY and CDR2 is SVGAGI. CDR3 sequence reads: CASSSGGRLDEQYV. CDR3 sequence (DNA): TGTGCCAGCAGTTCGGGCGGGAGGCTTGACGAGCAGTACGTC.

This rearrangement joins TRBV19 to TRBJ1-1; 8 bases align to TRBD1. Trimming at V came to 5 bases and at J to 1 base, leaving 9 bases not matched to a gene. The germline gives CDR1 LNHDA, CDR2 SQIVND (reference sequence). This CDR3 spans 16 amino acids. CDR3 sequence (DNA): TGTGCCAGTAGTGCTTACGACAGGGGCCCGAACACTGAAGCTTTCTTT. Protein sequence: CASSAYDRGPNTEAFF.

V is TRBV11-2 and J is TRBJ2-7; D is uncertain. CDR3 length equals 13 residues. The ends were cut back, 5 bases at V and 2 bases at J, with 10 bases in the middle. Per the germline V gene, CDR1 is SGHAT and CDR2 is FQNNGV. The CDR3 DNA is TGTGCCAGCAGCCGTGAGTACGCCTACGAGCAGTACGTC. Translated: CASSREYAYEQYV.

V usage is TRBV19 and J usage is TRBJ1-5, with a tentative D call TRBD1 (5 bases). V was trimmed by 5 bases and J by 6 bases, leaving 14 bases between them. CDR1 and CDR2 from the germline V gene are LNHDA and SQIVND (reference sequence). The length of the CDR3 is 14 residues. The CDR3, as DNA: TGTGCCAGTAGTGGGCAGGGAGGGAGTCAGCCCCAGCATTTT. It specifies CASSGQGGSQPQHF.

The chain combines TRBV6-2 or TRBV6-3 with TRBJ2-5; the match to TRBD2 covers 10 bases. V was pared by 5 bases and J by 2 bases, with 11 bases of the junction left unmatched. Germline V gene lookup returns CDR1 MNHEY and CDR2 SVGEGT. This CDR3 comprises 17 residues. CDR3 DNA: TGTGCCAGCAGTCCCACTCAGCGGGGGGGGTTACAAGAGACCCAGTACTTC. Translation gives CASSPTQRGGLQETQYF.

V gene TRBV27 combines with J gene TRBJ1-5; D remains unclear. The V gene lost 4 bases and the J gene lost 7 bases, with 11 bases spanning the gap. This CDR3 spans 13 amino acids. The V gene's germline CDR1 is MNHEY and CDR2 SMNVEV (reference sequence). The CDR3 sequence is CASSSRDLQPQHF. The CDR3 coding sequence is TGTGCCAGCAGTTCAAGAGATTTACAGCCCCAGCATTTT.